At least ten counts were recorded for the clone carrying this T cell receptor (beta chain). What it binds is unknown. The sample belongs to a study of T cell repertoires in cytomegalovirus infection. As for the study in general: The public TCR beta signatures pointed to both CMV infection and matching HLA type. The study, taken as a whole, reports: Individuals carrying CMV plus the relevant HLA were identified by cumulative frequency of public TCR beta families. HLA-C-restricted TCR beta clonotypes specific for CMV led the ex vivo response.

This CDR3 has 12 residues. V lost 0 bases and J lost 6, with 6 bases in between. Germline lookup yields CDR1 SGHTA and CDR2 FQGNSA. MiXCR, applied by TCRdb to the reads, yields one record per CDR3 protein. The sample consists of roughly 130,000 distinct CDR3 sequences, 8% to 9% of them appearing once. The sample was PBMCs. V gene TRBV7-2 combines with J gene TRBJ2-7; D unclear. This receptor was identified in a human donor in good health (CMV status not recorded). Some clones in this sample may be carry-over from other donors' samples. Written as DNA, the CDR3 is TGTGCCAGCAGCTTAGCGATTTCCGAGCAGTACTTC. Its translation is CASSLAISEQYF.